These T cell receptor beta chains were read from a single sample in a study of T-cell memory formation after mild COVID-19. TCRdb ran MiXCR on the 5' RACE reads and lists one entry per CDR3 protein. In the table there are about 130,000 distinct CDR3 sequences, approximately 15% of which are singletons. Input material: PBMCs or a T cell subset sorted from them (not recorded which). These receptors all come from an adult woman who had mild COVID-19 (a few samples of this study predate the infection). Cell type and time point are not known. Each CDR3 is given with its conserved first and last residue. D genes are given only for firm matches. The size of a clone is reported for some rows only, either as once, few or many, or as a class for expanded clones.

cdr3_aa,cdr3_nt,clone_size,d_call,cdr3_length,v_call,j_call
CASSYVPSGEQFF,TGTGCCAGCAGTTACGTCCCCTCGGGTGAGCAGTTCTTC,few,NA,13,TRBV12-3/TRBV12-4,TRBJ2-1
CASSLSPGGEAFF,TGTGCCAGCAGTTTATCCCCCGGCGGTGAAGCTTTCTTT,NA,NA,13,TRBV28,TRBJ1-1
CASSSPGYEQYF,TGTGCCAGCAGCTCCCCTGGTTACGAGCAGTACTTC,few,NA,12,TRBV7-9,TRBJ2-7
CASSYSRGPPDTQYF,TGTGCCAGCAGTTACTCCCGGGGGCCCCCGGATACGCAGTATTTT,NA,NA,15,TRBV6-5,TRBJ2-3
CASSQVRGHTEAFF,TGCGCCAGCAGCCAAGTCAGGGGTCACACTGAAGCTTTCTTT,NA,NA,14,TRBV4-1,TRBJ1-1
CSVASLDTQYF,TGCAGCGTTGCTAGTCTAGATACGCAGTATTTT,NA,NA,11,TRBV29-1,TRBJ2-3
CASSLGGVGEEKLFF,TGTGCCAGCAGTTTAGGCGGGGTTGGGGAAGAAAAACTGTTTTTT,NA,NA,15,TRBV28,TRBJ1-4
CSASRGGTGPSYEQYF,TGCAGTGCTAGCCGAGGAGGGACAGGCCCGTCCTACGAGCAGTACTTC,few,TRBD1,16,TRBV20-1,TRBJ2-7
CASSPFRDLRNEQFF,TGTGCCAGCAGCCCGTTCCGGGACCTGCGCAATGAGCAGTTCTTC,NA,NA,15,TRBV6-2/TRBV6-3,TRBJ2-1
CSVADGANVLTF,TGCAGCGTTGCGGATGGGGCCAACGTCCTGACTTTC,few,NA,12,TRBV29-1,TRBJ2-6
CASSPQLAGVLLHSYNEQFF,TGTGCCAGCAGCCCTCAACTAGCGGGAGTCTTACTACACTCCTACAATGAGCAGTTCTTC,once,TRBD2,20,TRBV6-2/TRBV6-3,TRBJ2-1
CASTSRLAGFTDTQYF,TGTGCCAGCACTTCGAGACTAGCGGGTTTCACAGATACGCAGTATTTT,NA,TRBD2,16,TRBV12-3/TRBV12-4,TRBJ2-3
CASRSTSEGEQYF,TGTGCCAGCAGATCGACTAGCGAGGGCGAGCAGTACTTC,NA,TRBD2,13,TRBV25-1,TRBJ2-7
CASSPRFDVLHEQYF,TGCGCCAGCAGCCCCCGGTTCGATGTGCTCCACGAGCAGTACTTC,NA,NA,15,TRBV4-3,TRBJ2-7
CASTRTGGRSPLHF,TGCGCCAGCACCCGGACAGGGGGTCGATCACCCCTCCACTTT,NA,TRBD1,14,TRBV10-2,TRBJ1-6
CASSQGRELTENEQFF,TGTGCCAGCAGCCAAGGTCGGGAGCTGACAGAAAATGAGCAGTTCTTC,few,NA,16,TRBV14,TRBJ2-1
CSVVLENTDTQYF,TGCAGCGTTGTACTAGAGAACACAGATACGCAGTATTTT,few,NA,13,TRBV29-1,TRBJ2-3
CASSSAPGVAGGDEQFF,TGTGCCAGCAGCTCGGCCCCTGGAGTAGCGGGAGGAGATGAGCAGTTCTTC,NA,TRBD2,17,TRBV11-2,TRBJ2-1